The 5 T cell receptor beta chains presented below share a single source sample, sequenced in a study of blood T cell repertoires in COVID-19. The data were produced by immunoSEQ multiplex PCR, yet TCRdb's version contains in-frame clones alone and is incomplete. The repertoire holds 200,000 to 250,000 clones, with around four fifths as singletons. The sample comprised peripheral blood. The receptors shown here come from a young man with active or convalescent COVID-19.

This rearrangement joins TRBV5-6 to TRBJ2-5, with TRBD1 as a possible D gene (5 bases). Trimming left V 0 bases short and J 2 bases short, with 8 bases between. This CDR3 contains 14 residues. The germline V gene has CDR1 SGHDT and CDR2 YYEEEE. The CDR3 sequence is CASSLAGAQETQYF. CDR3 bases: TGTGCCAGCAGCTTGGCTGGGGCACAAGAGACCCAGTACTTC.

V and J are TRBV27 and TRBJ1-5; D perhaps matches TRBD1 (5 bases). The germline V and J ends were trimmed by 4 bases and 9 bases, with 16 bases remaining between them. The CDR3 is 14 amino acids. Per the germline V gene, CDR1 is MNHEY and CDR2 is SMNVEV (reference sequence). The CDR3 DNA follows: TGTGCCAGCAGTTCGTCGACAGCCCTGGGGCCCCAGCATTTT. The encoded protein is CASSSSTALGPQHF.

The genes are TRBV28 and TRBJ1-3; D unclear. The V end lost 11 bases, the J end lost 0 bases, and 14 bases lay between the germline ends. The CDR3 is made up of 14 amino acids. Germline V CDR1 and CDR2: MDHEN, SYDVKM. CDR3 bases: TGTGCCCATGGGAGATCGTTCTCTGGAAACACCATATATTTT. It is translated as CAHGRSFSGNTIYF.

This chain connects TRBV28 to TRBJ1-1, with 7 bases aligning to TRBD1. J lost 2 bases, V lost 6 bases, and 9 bases had no gene match. Looked up from germline, CDR1 is MDHEN and CDR2 is SYDVKM. The CDR3 extends over 15 amino acids. CDR3: CASSPSLGGNTEAFF. CDR3 nucleotide sequence: TGTGCCAGCAGCCCCTCATTAGGGGGCAACACTGAAGCTTTCTTT. The full variable domain, with the rest looked up from reference TRBV28 and TRBJ1-1, is DVKVTQSSRYLVKRTGEKVFLECVQDMDHENMFWYRQDPGLGLRLIYFSYDVKMKEKGDIPEGYSVSREKKERFSLILESASTNQTSMYLCASSPSLGGNTEAFFGQGTRLTVV.

V gene TRBV7-2 combines with J gene TRBJ2-3, with TRBD2 matching 7 bases. Trimming cost V 1 base and J 2 bases; bases outside gene matches: 6. The CDR3 totals 16 residues. The germline V gene has CDR1 SGHTA and CDR2 FQGNSA. In DNA, the CDR3 is TGTGCCAGCAGCTTAGGAGCGGGGCCCCTCACAGATACGCAGTATTTT. As protein: CASSLGAGPLTDTQYF.